Detailed here is one T cell receptor beta chain. Methods used by the authors: Amplification of reference gene primers was used by the study to estimate nucleated cell counts. Only in-frame clones appear in the TCRdb table, and some are missing; sequencing was by immunoSEQ multiplex PCR. The D gene and trimming were derived from the DNA, and the V and J assignments and clone size from that table. The table has about 300,000 clones, more than 75% seen once. This entry comes from a study of blood T cell repertoires in COVID-19. Trimming left V 0 bases short and J 0 bases short, with 15 bases between. CDR3 size: 18 residues.

The sequenced sample consisted of peripheral blood. The TCR originated in a man in his 70s with acute or convalescent COVID-19. This sequence joins TRBV23-1 and TRBJ1-5, with D perhaps TRBD1 (5 bases). TRBV23-1 is treated as an ORF (open reading frame) with a function not yet certain. CDR3 DNA: TGCGCCAGCAGTCAATCGGGGCTGATCAAGTATAGCAATCAGCCCCAGCATTTT. It encodes CASSQSGLIKYSNQPQHF.